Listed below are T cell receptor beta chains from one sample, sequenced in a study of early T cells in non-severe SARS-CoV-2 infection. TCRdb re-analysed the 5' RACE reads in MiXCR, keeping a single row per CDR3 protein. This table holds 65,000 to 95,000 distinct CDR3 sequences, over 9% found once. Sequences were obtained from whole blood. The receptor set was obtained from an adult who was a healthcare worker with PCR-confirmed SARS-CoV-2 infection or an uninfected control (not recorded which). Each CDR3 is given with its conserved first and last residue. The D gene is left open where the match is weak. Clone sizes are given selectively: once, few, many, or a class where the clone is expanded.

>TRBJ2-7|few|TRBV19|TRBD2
CASRAPGLAGDEQYF
TGTGCCAGTAGAGCGCCGGGACTAGCGGGCGACGAGCAGTACTTC
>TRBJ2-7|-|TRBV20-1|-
CSASQGISYEQYF
TGCAGTGCTAGCCAGGGAATCTCCTACGAGCAGTACTTC
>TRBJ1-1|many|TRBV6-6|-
CASSFKSGDTEAFF
TGTGCCAGCAGCTTTAAGTCGGGGGATACTGAAGCTTTCTTT
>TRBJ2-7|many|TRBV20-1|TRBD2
CSARILAASYEQYF
TGCAGTGCTAGGATACTAGCGGCGTCCTACGAGCAGTACTTC
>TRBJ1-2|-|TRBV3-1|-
CASSQGKGGGFGYTF
TGTGCCAGCAGCCAAGGCAAGGGAGGTGGTTTTGGCTACACCTTC
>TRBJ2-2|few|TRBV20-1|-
CSAEGHTGELFF
TGCAGTGCTGAGGGACACACCGGGGAGCTGTTTTTT
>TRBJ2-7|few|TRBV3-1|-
CASSQGEWYEQYF
TGTGCCAGCAGCCAAGGGGAATGGTACGAGCAGTACTTC
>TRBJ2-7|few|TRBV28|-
CASRRHLYEQYF
TGTGCCAGCAGAAGACACTTATACGAGCAGTACTTC
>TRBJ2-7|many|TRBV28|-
CASSKTGPLEQYF
TGTGCCAGCAGTAAAACTGGGCCGTTGGAGCAGTACTTC
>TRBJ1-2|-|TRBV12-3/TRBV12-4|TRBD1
CASSFSQGARGYTF
TGTGCCAGCAGTTTCTCTCAGGGGGCGCGAGGCTACACCTTC
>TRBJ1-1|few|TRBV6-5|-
CASSYDSDTEAFF
TGTGCCAGCAGTTATGACTCCGATACTGAAGCTTTCTTT
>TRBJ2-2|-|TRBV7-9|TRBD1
CASSSPDRGATGELFF
TGTGCCAGCAGCTCCCCGGACAGGGGTGCGACCGGGGAGCTGTTTTTT
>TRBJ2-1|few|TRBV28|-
CASSRSGLRYNEQFF
TGTGCCAGCAGCAGAAGCGGACTACGCTACAATGAGCAGTTCTTC
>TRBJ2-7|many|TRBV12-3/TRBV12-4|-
CASSFSGGPYEQYF
TGTGCCAGCAGTTTTTCCGGGGGCCCCTACGAGCAGTACTTC
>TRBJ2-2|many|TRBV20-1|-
CSAERERAGELFF
TGCAGTGCTGAGAGGGAACGGGCCGGGGAGCTGTTTTTT
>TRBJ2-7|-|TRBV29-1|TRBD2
CSVGTRGEYEQYF
TGCAGCGTTGGGACACGGGGGGAGTACGAGCAGTACTTC
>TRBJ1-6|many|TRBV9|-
CASSVGLSPESPLHF
TGTGCCAGCAGCGTAGGCCTTTCTCCGGAGTCACCCCTCCACTTT
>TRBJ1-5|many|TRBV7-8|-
CASTYDSNQPQHF
TGTGCCAGCACTTACGATAGCAATCAGCCCCAGCATTTT
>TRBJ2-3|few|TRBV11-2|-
CASSETKISTDTQYF
TGTGCCAGCAGCGAAACAAAGATTAGCACAGATACGCAGTATTTT
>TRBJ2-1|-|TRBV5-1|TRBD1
CASRNRGHSYNEQFF
TGCGCCAGTCGAAACAGGGGACACTCCTACAATGAGCAGTTCTTC
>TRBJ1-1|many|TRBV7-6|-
CASSLVNTEAFF
TGTGCCAGCAGCTTAGTGAACACTGAAGCTTTCTTT
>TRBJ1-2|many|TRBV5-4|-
CASSPPGDVSSYGYTF
TGTGCCAGCAGCCCCCCGGGGGATGTCTCGTCCTATGGCTACACCTTC
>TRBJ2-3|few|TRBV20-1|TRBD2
CSASVLLAGSTDTQYF
TGCAGTGCTAGTGTCTTGCTAGCGGGTAGCACAGATACGCAGTATTTT
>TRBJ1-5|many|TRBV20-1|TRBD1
CSAYRRDRGLVNQPQHF
TGCAGTGCTTACCGAAGAGACAGGGGGCTGGTAAATCAGCCCCAGCATTTT
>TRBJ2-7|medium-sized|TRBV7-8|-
CASNLGGYEQYF
TGTGCCAGCAACCTAGGGGGCTACGAGCAGTACTTC
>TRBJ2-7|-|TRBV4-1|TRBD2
CASSHGRTSGSYEQYF
TGCGCCAGCAGCCATGGTAGGACTAGCGGATCCTACGAGCAGTACTTC
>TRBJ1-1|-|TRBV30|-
CAWREDRNTEAFF
TGTGCCTGGAGGGAGGACAGGAACACTGAAGCTTTCTTT
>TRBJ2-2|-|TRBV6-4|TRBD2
CASSEASGNTGELFF
TGTGCCAGCAGTGAGGCTAGCGGTAACACCGGGGAGCTGTTTTTT
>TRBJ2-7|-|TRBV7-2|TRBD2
CASSLQSREGYEQYF
TGTGCCAGCAGCTTACAATCTCGGGAGGGCTACGAGCAGTACTTC
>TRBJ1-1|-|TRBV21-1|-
CASSKQKRGDRKNTEAFF
TGTGCCAGCAGCAAACAGAAAAGGGGGGACAGGAAGAACACTGAAGCTTTCTTT
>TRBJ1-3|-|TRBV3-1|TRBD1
CASSQTGGSGNTIYF
TGTGCCAGCAGCCAAACAGGGGGATCTGGAAACACCATATATTTT
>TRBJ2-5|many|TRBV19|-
CASSIGVKETQYF
TGTGCCAGTAGTATAGGCGTCAAGGAGACCCAGTACTTC
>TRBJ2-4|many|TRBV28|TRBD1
CASSDRALAKNIQYF
TGTGCCAGCAGTGACAGGGCGCTAGCCAAAAACATTCAGTACTTC
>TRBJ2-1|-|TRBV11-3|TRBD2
CVSSLVVGGPGRQFF
TGTGTCAGCAGCTTAGTGGTGGGAGGGCCCGGTCGGCAGTTCTTC
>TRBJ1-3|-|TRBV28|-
CASGMAGNTIYF
TGTGCCAGCGGGATGGCTGGAAACACCATATATTTT
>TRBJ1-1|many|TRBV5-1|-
CASSTGQPNTEAFF
TGCGCCAGCAGCACAGGACAGCCGAACACTGAAGCTTTCTTT
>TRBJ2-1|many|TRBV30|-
CAWGPGRAYNEQFF
TGTGCCTGGGGCCCCGGAAGGGCCTACAATGAGCAGTTCTTC
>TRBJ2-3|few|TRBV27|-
CASSPYRTGQGDTQYF
TGTGCCAGCAGTCCCTACAGAACGGGGCAGGGGGATACGCAGTATTTT
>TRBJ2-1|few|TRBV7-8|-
CASSLTNTLSEQFF
TGTGCCAGCAGCTTAACGAATACGCTCAGTGAGCAGTTCTTC
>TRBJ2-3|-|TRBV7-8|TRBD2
CASSLTSGATDTQYF
TGTGCCAGCAGCTTAACTAGCGGGGCCACAGATACGCAGTATTTT
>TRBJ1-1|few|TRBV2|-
CASNPLRGGTEAFF
TGTGCCAGCAATCCCCTGAGGGGGGGTACTGAAGCTTTCTTT
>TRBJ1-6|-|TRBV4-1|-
CASRLSRGAGNSPLHF
TGCGCCAGCAGACTCAGTCGCGGGGCGGGGAATTCACCCCTCCACTTT
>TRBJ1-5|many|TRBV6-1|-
CASRQGSGNQPQHF
TGTGCCAGCAGGCAGGGGTCGGGCAATCAGCCCCAGCATTTT
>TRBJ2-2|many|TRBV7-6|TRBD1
CASSLMNSGTGTGELFF
TGTGCCAGCAGCTTAATGAACAGCGGGACAGGGACCGGGGAGCTGTTTTTT
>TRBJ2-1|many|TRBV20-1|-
CSAQKSSYNEQFF
TGCAGTGCTCAAAAAAGCTCCTACAATGAGCAGTTCTTC
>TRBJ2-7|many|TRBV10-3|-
CAIGPTRGDGSYEQYF
TGTGCCATCGGTCCCACCAGAGGGGACGGCTCCTACGAGCAGTACTTC
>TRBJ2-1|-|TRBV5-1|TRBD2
CASSGLAGNNEQFF
TGCGCCAGCAGCGGACTAGCGGGTAACAATGAGCAGTTCTTC
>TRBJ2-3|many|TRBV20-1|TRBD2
CSAKSLAGVTDTQYF
TGCAGTGCTAAAAGTCTAGCGGGAGTCACAGATACGCAGTATTTT
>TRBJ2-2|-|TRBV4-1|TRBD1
CASSQDRQGANTGELFF
TGCGCCAGCAGCCAAGATCGACAGGGCGCGAACACCGGGGAGCTGTTTTTT
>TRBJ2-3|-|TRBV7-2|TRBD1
CASSYDRAKDTQYF
TGTGCCAGCAGCTACGACAGGGCTAAAGATACGCAGTATTTT
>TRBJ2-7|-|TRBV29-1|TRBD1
CSVEAGGSYEQYF
TGCAGCGTTGAAGCAGGGGGCTCCTACGAGCAGTACTTC
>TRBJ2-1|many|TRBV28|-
CASRSQTVNNEQFF
TGTGCCAGCAGATCCCAGACAGTCAACAATGAGCAGTTCTTC
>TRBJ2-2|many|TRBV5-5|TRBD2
CASSLELAAFNGELFF
TGTGCCAGCAGCTTGGAACTAGCGGCCTTCAACGGGGAGCTGTTTTTT
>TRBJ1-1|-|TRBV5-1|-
CASSRVTNTEAFF
TGCGCCAGCAGCCGAGTAACAAACACTGAAGCTTTCTTT
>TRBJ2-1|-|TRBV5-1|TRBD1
CASSLGQTSYNEQFF
TGCGCCAGCAGCCTGGGACAGACCTCCTACAATGAGCAGTTCTTC
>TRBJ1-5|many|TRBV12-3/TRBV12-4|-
CASSSTENQPQHF
TGTGCCAGCAGTTCAACAGAGAATCAGCCCCAGCATTTT
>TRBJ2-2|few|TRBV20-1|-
CSARPPWLGNTGELFF
TGCAGTGCTAGGCCACCTTGGCTCGGTAACACCGGGGAGCTGTTTTTT